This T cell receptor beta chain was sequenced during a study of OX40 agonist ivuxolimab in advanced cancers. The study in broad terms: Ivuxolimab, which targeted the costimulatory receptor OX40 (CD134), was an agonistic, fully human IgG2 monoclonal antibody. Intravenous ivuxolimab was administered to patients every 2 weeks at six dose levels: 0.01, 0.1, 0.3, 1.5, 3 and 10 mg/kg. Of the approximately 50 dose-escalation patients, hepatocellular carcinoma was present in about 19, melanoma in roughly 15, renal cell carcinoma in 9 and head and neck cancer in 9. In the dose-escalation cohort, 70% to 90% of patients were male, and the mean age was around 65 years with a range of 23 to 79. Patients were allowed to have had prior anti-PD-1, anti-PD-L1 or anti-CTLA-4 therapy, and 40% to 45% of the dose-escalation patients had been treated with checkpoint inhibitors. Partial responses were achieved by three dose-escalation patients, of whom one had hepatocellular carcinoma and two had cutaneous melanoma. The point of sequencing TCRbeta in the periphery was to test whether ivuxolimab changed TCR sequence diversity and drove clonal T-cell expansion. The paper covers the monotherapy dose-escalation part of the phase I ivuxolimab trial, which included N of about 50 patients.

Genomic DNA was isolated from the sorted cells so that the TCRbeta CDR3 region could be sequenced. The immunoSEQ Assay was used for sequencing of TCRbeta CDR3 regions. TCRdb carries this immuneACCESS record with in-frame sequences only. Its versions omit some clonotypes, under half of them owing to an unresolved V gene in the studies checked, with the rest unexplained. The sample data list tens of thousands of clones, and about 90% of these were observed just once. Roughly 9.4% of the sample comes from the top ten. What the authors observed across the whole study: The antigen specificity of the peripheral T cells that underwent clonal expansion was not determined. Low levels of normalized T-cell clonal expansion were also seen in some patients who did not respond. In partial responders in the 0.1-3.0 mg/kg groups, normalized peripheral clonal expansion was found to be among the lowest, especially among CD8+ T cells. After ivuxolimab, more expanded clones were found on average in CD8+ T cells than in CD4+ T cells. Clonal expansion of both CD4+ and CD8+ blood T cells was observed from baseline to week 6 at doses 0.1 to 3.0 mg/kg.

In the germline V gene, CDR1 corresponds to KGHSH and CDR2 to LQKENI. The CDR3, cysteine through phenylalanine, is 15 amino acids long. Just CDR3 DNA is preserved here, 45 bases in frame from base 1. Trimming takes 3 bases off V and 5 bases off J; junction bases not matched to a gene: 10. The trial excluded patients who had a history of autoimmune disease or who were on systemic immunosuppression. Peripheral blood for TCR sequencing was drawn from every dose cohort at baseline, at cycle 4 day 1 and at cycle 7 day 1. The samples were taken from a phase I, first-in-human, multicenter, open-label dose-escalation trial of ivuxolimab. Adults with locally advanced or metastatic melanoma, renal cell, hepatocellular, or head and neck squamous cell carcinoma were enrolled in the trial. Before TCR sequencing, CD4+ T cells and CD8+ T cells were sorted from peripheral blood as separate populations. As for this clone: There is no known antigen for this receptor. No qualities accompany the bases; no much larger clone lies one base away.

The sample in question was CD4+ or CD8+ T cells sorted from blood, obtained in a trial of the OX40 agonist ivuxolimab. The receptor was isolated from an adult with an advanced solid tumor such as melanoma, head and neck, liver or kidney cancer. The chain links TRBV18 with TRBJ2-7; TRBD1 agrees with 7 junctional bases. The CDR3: CASSPVKTGWNEQYF. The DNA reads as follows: TGTGCCAGCTCACCGGTAAAGACAGGGTGGAACGAGCAGTACTTC.